The sequence of this TCR beta chain was determined in a study of T cell clones after liver transplantation. CDR3 size: 16 residues. Germline lookup yields CDR1 WNHNN and CDR2 SYGVQD (reference sequence). The V and J ends lost 2 bases and 0 bases, in that order; junction bases with no gene match: 0. Produced via immunoSEQ multiplex PCR; TCRdb's table is partial and in-frame only. This sample has some 23,000 clones, with roughly 69% found just once. By proportion, this clone is medium-sized. The sequence was obtained from a human donor who received a liver transplant. Sample: CD4+ T cells from blood, taken before liver transplant. The chain couples TRBV10-1 to TRBJ2-4; TRBD2 aligns across 11 bases. In DNA form, the CDR3 reads TGCGCCAGCAGTGAGGGACTAGCGGGAGCCAAAAACATTCAGTACTTC. Protein product: CASSEGLAGAKNIQYF.